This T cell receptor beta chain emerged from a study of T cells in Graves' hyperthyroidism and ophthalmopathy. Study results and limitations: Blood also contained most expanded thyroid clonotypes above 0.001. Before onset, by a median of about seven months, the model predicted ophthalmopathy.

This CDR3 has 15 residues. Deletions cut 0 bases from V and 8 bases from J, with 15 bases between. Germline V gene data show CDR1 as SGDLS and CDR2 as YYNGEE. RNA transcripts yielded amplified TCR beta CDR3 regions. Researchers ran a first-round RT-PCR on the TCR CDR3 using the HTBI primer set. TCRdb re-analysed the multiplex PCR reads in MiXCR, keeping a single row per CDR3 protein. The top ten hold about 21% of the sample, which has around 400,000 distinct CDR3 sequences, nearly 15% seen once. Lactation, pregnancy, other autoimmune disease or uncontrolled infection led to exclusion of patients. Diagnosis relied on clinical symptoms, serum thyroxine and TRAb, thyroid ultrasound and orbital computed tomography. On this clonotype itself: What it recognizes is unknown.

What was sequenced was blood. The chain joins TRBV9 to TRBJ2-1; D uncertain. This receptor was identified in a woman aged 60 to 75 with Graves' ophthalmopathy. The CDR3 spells CASSVELNPRDEQFF. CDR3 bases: TGTGCCAGCAGCGTAGAGTTGAACCCTAGGGATGAGCAGTTCTTC.